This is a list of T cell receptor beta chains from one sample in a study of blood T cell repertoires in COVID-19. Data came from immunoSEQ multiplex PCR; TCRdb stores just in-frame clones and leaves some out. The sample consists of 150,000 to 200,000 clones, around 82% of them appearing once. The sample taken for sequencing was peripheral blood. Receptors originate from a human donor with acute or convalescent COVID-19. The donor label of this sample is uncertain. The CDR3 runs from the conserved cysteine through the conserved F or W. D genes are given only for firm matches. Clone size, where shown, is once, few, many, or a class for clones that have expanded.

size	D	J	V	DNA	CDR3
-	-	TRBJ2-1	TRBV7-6	TGTGCCAGCAGCTCACGGTTTCGCTCCTACAATGAGCAGTTCTTC	CASSSRFRSYNEQFF
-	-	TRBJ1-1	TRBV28	TGTGCCAGCAGTGCGGGTCCCTGGAACACTGAAGCTTTCTTT	CASSAGPWNTEAFF
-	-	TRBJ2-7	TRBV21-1	TGTGCCAGCAGCAGAGGGTCCCACGAGCAGTACTTC	CASSRGSHEQYF
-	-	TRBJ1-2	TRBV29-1	TGCAGCGTTGAAGTCCCAGGGGTCCCCTATGGCTACACCTTC	CSVEVPGVPYGYTF
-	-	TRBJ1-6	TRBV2	TGTGCCAGCAGTTGGGACACTAATTCACCCCTCCACTTT	CASSWDTNSPLHF
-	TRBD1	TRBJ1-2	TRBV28	TGTGCCAGCAGCGTCCGGGACAGGTATGGCTACACCTTC	CASSVRDRYGYTF
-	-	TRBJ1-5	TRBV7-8	TGTGCCAGCAGCTCACGGACAGCTGGTTATAGCAATCAGCCCCAGCATTTT	CASSSRTAGYSNQPQHF
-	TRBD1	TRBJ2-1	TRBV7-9	TGTGCCAGCAGCTCGGGACAGGGCCAGGATGAGCAGTTCTTC	CASSSGQGQDEQFF
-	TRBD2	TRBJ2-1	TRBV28	TGTGCCAGCAGTTTGGCGGGACTAGCATCGGGGAATGAGCAGTTCTTC	CASSLAGLASGNEQFF
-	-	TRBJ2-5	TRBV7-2	TGTGCCAGCAGCCCTTCGGGGGGCGCGTGGGAGACCCAGTACTTC	CASSPSGGAWETQYF
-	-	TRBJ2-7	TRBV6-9	TGTGCTAGCAGACTGGACTCGAGCTCCTACGAGCAGTACTTC	CASRLDSSSYEQYF
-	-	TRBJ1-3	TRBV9	TGTGCCAGCAGCGTAGCTGGGCCGACCGGAAACACCATATATTTT	CASSVAGPTGNTIYF
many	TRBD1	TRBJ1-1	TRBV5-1	TGCGCCAGCAGCCTGGACAGGGGGCAAACTGAAGCTTTCTTT	CASSLDRGQTEAFF
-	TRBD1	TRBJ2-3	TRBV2	TGTGCCAGTAGACAGGGACAAACCGATACGCAGTATTTT	CASRQGQTDTQYF
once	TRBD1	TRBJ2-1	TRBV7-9	TGTGCCAGCAGCTTAAACAGGGGAGACAATGAGCAGTTCTTC	CASSLNRGDNEQFF
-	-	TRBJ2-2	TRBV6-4	TGTGCCAGCAGTGACTCGAGGCTCGGGGAGCTGTTTTTT	CASSDSRLGELFF
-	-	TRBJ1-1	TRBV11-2	TGTGCCAGCAGCCCCTGGGGGCAGATTAATACTGAAGCTTTCTTT	CASSPWGQINTEAFF
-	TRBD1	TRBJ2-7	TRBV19	TGTGCCAGTAGTCCTACTGACAGGGGGGACTCCTACGAGCAGTACTTC	CASSPTDRGDSYEQYF
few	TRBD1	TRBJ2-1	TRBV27	TGTGCCAGCAGTTCCGCCCGGGACAGGGGCCTTCCCTCCTACAATGAGCAGTTCTTC	CASSSARDRGLPSYNEQFF
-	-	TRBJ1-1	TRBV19	TGTGCCAGTACGATGGCAGGGTCCGGGAGGACTGAAGCTTTCTTT	CASTMAGSGRTEAFF